The clone carrying this T cell receptor (beta chain) was counted a few times. As yet, its antigen is unknown. These data come from a study of vaccination and CD4 T cells after COVID-19. The wider study: Cells received overlapping spike peptides from SARS-CoV-2, HCoV-NL63, HCoV-OC43 and HCoV-229E as stimulation.

With 4 bases clipped from V and 6 bases from J, the junction kept 14 bases outside the gene matches. CDR3 length: 17 residues. CDR1 SGHNT and CDR2 YYREEE come from the germline V gene (reference sequence). Documented treatment: roughly ten-day PBMC culture with coronavirus spike peptide pools or control peptides (ViraFEST assay). Samples of CD4+ T cells were obtained from the unexposed donor before the COVID-19 pandemic (2011-2018). Once peptide pools had expanded antigen-specific T cells, ViraFEST sequenced TCRs. The Oncomine TCR Beta short-read assay was applied to DNA of cultured CD4+ T cells. Genomic DNA was isolated from cultured CD4+ T cells. Via MiXCR, TCRdb re-called the PCR reads, giving one row per CDR3 protein. The sample contains over 7,000 distinct CDR3 sequences, around half of which appear only once.

The chain links TRBV5-4 to TRBJ2-2; 8 bases are a match to TRBD1. The sample consisted of CD4+ T cells from blood, cultured in vitro. The receptor was derived from a human donor in good health. CDR3: CASSAGQGAPPAGELFF. Here the CDR3 DNA reads TGTGCCAGCAGCGCCGGGCAGGGGGCCCCTCCCGCCGGGGAGCTGTTTTTT. Complete variable domain (other parts from reference TRBV5-4 and TRBJ2-2): ETGVTQSPTHLIKTRGQQVTLRCSSQSGHNTVSWYQQALGQGPQFIFQYYREEENGRGNFPPRFSGLQFPNYSSELNVNALELDDSALYLCASSAGQGAPPAGELFFGEGSRLTVL.